This record looks at one T cell receptor beta chain sequence and its context. Antigen unknown. Clones were read by immunoSEQ multiplex PCR, and TCRdb kept only the in-frame ones, dropping some. The table shows fewer than 600,000 clones, with about four fifths occurring only once. This record belongs to a study of shared clonotypes between healthy human individuals. Study results and caveats: What limited the represented genetic and exposure-history diversity was the small number of donors.

Everyone who donated was a Caucasian adult who lived in Nashville, Tennessee. Trimming left V 2 bases short and J 6 bases short, with 16 bases between. Germline CDR1 and CDR2: KGHSH and LQKENI. There are 16 residues in the CDR3. The clonotype was recovered from a woman between 40 and 50 years old in good health. Some clones in this sample may be carry-over from other donors' samples. This chain joins TRBV18 and TRBJ2-2, with D perhaps matching TRBD1 (5 bases). The sequenced sample consisted of PBMCs. The CDR3 sequence: CASSPSWGRVSGELFF. The DNA of the CDR3 is TGTGCCAGCTCACCATCGTGGGGCCGGGTGTCCGGGGAGCTGTTTTTT.